This T cell receptor beta chain was sequenced in a study of blood T cell repertoires in COVID-19. Sequencing was performed with immunoSEQ multiplex PCR; in TCRdb, only in-frame clones are kept and a portion is missing. The data hold 150,000 or so clones, with 70% to 90% observed a single time. The CDR3 spans 15 residues. The V gene end was trimmed by 4 bases and the J gene end by 3 bases; junction bases not matched to a gene: 5. Per the germline V gene, CDR1 is SGHRS and CDR2 is YFSETQ. J is TRBJ2-2 and V is TRBV5-1; 8 nucleotides agree with TRBD1. What was sequenced was PBMCs or T cells enriched from blood (not recorded which). The sequence was collected from a woman aged 25 to 45 with acute COVID-19. The CDR3 DNA reads TGCGCCAGCAGCGCCGACAGGGGAGACACCGGGGAGCTGTTTTTT. This gives the protein CASSADRGDTGELFF.